This T cell receptor (beta chain) was sequenced during a study of T cell changes during pregnancy in multiple sclerosis. This clone has only a few counts. The protocol was immunoSEQ multiplex PCR, while the TCRdb copy is restricted to in-frame clones and leaves out a portion. The sample includes approximately 22,000 clones, approximately 92% of them seen just once. The clonotype comes from a female donor with multiple sclerosis, enrolled in a pregnancy study. The sequenced sample was CD8+ T cells from peripheral blood mononuclear cells, obtained in the third trimester of pregnancy.

The CDR3 DNA reads TGTGCCATCAGTGAGCCTAGCCAGCCCCAGCATTTT. This sequence encodes CAISEPSQPQHF. The rearrangement joins TRBV10-3 to TRBJ1-5; D uncertain. Looked up from germline, CDR1 is ENHRY and CDR2 is SYGVKD. The CDR3 has 12 amino acids. The V and J ends lost 2 bases and 7 bases respectively, with 6 bases between them.